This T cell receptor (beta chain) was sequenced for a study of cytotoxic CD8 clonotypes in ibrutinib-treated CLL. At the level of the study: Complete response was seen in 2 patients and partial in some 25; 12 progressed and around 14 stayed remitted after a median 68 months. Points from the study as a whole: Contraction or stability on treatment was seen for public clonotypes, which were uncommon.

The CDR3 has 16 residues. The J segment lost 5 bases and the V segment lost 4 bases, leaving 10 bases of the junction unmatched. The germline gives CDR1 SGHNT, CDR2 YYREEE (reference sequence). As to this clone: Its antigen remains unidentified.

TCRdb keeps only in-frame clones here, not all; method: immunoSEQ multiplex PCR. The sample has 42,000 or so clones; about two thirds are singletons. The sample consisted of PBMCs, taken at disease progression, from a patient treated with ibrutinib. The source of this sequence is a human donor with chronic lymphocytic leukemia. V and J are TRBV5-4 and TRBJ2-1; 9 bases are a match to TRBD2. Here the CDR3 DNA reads TGTGCCAGCAGCACTTTAGCGGGAGTCGGGGACAATGAGCAGTTCTTC. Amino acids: CASSTLAGVGDNEQFF.